This TCR beta chain was captured by sequencing in a study of blood T cell repertoires in COVID-19 (dated by TCRdb to about 2020). Looking at the study overall: Collaborator samples came from the United States, Italy and Spain and covered acute and convalescent phases of COVID-19. The prospective study material was composed of cDNA or gDNA derived from T cells, B-cell-depleted T cells, or PBMCs. The dataset comprised deeply sampled blood TCRbeta repertoires from subjects exposed to, actively infected with, or recovered from COVID-19. A freely available public database, intended as a resource for researchers studying the immune response to SARS-CoV-2, is where the repertoires were released. The samples were drawn from two sources: the first 160 participants of the ongoing ImmuneRACE study, and 950 to 1,500 subjects contributed by 6 global collaborators. A de-identified subject ID, COVID-19 status, age in years and sex were almost always included in the sample metadata. HLA class I and class II types, where available, came from metadata supplied by the sample provider rather than from assay-based typing. Points the paper makes about the study in general: How much clinical and demographic metadata was included differed by source and by participant, and the metadata was provided uncurated.

The CDR3 measures 14 amino acids from cysteine to phenylalanine. CDR3 DNA is the only sequence kept; it has 42 bases, read in frame from the first base. The germline V gene supplies CDR1 KGHDR and CDR2 SFDVKD. The V and J ends are trimmed by 9 bases and 2 bases, leaving 13 bases between them. TCRbeta CDR3 regions were amplified from genomic DNA by means of the immunoSEQ Assay, a bias-controlled multiplex PCR. In the original analysis: Nucleated cell counts per sample were estimated from amplification of reference gene primers within the assay. To quantify the absolute abundance of each unique TCRbeta CDR3 rearrangement, sequence reads were collapsed and filtered. Productive Simpson clonality was computed per sample as the square root of Simpson's diversity index over productive rearrangements. Not all clones reach the TCRdb copy of this immuneACCESS table, which keeps in-frame sequences only. Checked studies attribute under half of the gap to unresolved V genes and leave the rest unexplained. V, J and clone size are taken as reported in that table, and D and trimming were inferred from the DNA itself. The sample table holds 200,000 to 250,000 clones, of which around 84% were seen once. The ten largest clones add up to 15% to 20% of the sample.

Only one count was recorded for this clone. What this receptor recognizes is not known. Base qualities are not at hand, and no much larger clone is one base apart. Each collaborating institution followed its own protocols to collect whole blood in K2EDTA tubes. Collaborator samples were shipped for TCRbeta analysis as frozen whole blood, isolated PBMCs, or DNA extracted from either sample type. This TCR derives from a man aged 25 to 45 with active or convalescent COVID-19. This chain joins TRBV24-1 to TRBJ1-5; TRBD1 is possibly the D segment (5 matching bases). The sequenced sample was peripheral blood. The CDR3 protein: CATDDPRGNQPQHF. The bases read TGTGCCACCGATGACCCCAGGGGCAATCAGCCCCAGCATTTT.